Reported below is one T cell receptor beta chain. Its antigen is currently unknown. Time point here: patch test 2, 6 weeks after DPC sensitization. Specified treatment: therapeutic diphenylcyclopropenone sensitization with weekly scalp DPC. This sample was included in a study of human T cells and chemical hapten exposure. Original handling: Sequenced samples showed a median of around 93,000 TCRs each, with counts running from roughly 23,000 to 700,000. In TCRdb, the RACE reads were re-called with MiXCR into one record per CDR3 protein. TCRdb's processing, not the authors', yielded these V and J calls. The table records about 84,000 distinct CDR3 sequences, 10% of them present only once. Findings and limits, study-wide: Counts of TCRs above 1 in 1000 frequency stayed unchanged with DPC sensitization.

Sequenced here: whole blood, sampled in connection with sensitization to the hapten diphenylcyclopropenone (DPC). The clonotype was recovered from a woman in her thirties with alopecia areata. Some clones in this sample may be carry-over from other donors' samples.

The CDR3 protein is CASSTGGAAETQYF. The CDR3, as DNA: TGTGCCAGCAGCACGGGCGGGGCGGCCGAGACCCAGTACTTC. The chain carries TRBV5-6 and TRBJ2-5, with D possibly TRBD2 on 6 matching bases. Germline CDR1 is SGHDT and CDR2 is YYEEEE. Trimming left V 4 bases short and J 5 bases short, with 15 bases between. The CDR3 extends over 14 amino acids.